The clone carrying this T cell receptor (beta chain) was found once. The antigen is not known. The source of the sample is a study of cytomegalovirus exposure and HLA in healthy donors. The germline V gene has CDR1 LNHNV and CDR2 YYDKDF (reference sequence). This CDR3 is 17 amino acids long. V was clipped by 0 bases and J by 4 bases, with 15 bases between them. Study results and limitations: Rates of TCR association differed by HLA locus in a later analysis, with DRB1 highest and HLA-C lowest.

PCR employed 60 Vbeta and 13 Jbeta primers. Data came from immunoSEQ multiplex PCR; TCRdb stores just in-frame clones and leaves some out. Of 200,000 to 250,000 clones listed, about 80% are singletons. The sequencing sample was made of PBMCs. This receptor was taken from a woman aged 40 to 50 in good health and CMV-seronegative. This chain joins TRBV15 and TRBJ2-2, with D possibly being TRBD2 (5 bases). The CDR3 DNA reads as TGTGCCACCAGCAGAGATTATTCGGGGAAATTCACCGGGGAGCTGTTTTTT. Residues: CATSRDYSGKFTGELFF.